These 10 T cell receptor beta chains originate from one sample sequenced in a study of cytomegalovirus exposure and HLA in healthy donors. Primers included in the PCR were 60 Vbeta and 13 Jbeta primers. Some clones are missing from TCRdb's copy, which holds only in-frame ones; the method was immunoSEQ multiplex PCR. Of more than 65,000 clones listed, 60% to 85% are singletons. Sequenced material: PBMCs. These receptor sequences come from a middle-aged woman in good health and CMV-seropositive.

The chain uses TRBV6-1 and TRBJ1-1; tentative D call: TRBD1 (6 bases). This CDR3 contains 12 residues. Germline V gene sequence: CDR1 MNHNS, CDR2 SASEGT. V was trimmed by 6 bases and J by 8 bases, leaving 13 bases between them. The CDR3 coding sequence is TGTGCCAGCAGCTATTTCGGACAGGAAGCTTTCTTT. Translating it yields CASSYFGQEAFF.

This clone has only one observation. V and J are TRBV23-1 and TRBJ2-7; D is perhaps TRBD2 (5 bases). TRBV23-1 is an ORF, with its function uncertain. The CDR3 has 15 amino acids. Trimming took off 0 bases at V and 3 bases at J, with 12 bases between the two ends. The CDR3 bases are TGCGCCAGCAGTCAATCCCTCTCGGGAAACTACGAGCAGTACTTC. Translating gives CASSQSLSGNYEQYF.

This rearrangement joins TRBV27 to TRBJ1-5; 8 bases agree with TRBD1. The CDR3 sequence is 15 residues long. V was clipped by 5 bases and J by 1 base; unmatched bases: 4. The germline gives CDR1 MNHEY, CDR2 SMNVEV (reference sequence). The CDR3 protein is CASSTHRGSNQPQHF. For the CDR3, the DNA is TGTGCCAGCAGTACCCACAGGGGGAGCAATCAGCCCCAGCATTTT.

This chain links TRBV7-3 with TRBJ2-3; 9 bases fit TRBD2. This CDR3 spans 15 amino acids. With 2 bases clipped from V and 5 bases from J, the junction kept 5 bases outside the gene matches. Germline V gives CDR1 SGHTA, CDR2 FQGTGA. CDR3 in amino acids: CASSLGGGARDTQYF. The DNA for the CDR3 is TGTGCCAGCAGCTTAGGCGGGGGGGCTAGAGATACGCAGTATTTT.

V is TRBV6-4 and J is TRBJ2-3; 9 bases line up with TRBD2. The V gene's germline CDR1 is MRHNA and CDR2 SNTAGT. Losses at the gene ends were 0 bases for V and 1 base for J; bases not matched to a gene: 2. This CDR3 has 16 amino acids. CDR3 region: CASSDSLAGGTDTQYF. For the CDR3, the DNA is TGTGCCAGCAGTGACTCGTTAGCGGGGGGCACAGATACGCAGTATTTT.

This chain uses TRBV14 with TRBJ1-1, with TRBD1 matching 9 bases. The germline V gene encodes CDR1 SGHDN and CDR2 FVKESK. The CDR3 runs 18 residues. Trimming cost V 5 bases and J 0 bases; bases outside gene matches: 13. Written as DNA, the CDR3 is TGTGCCAGCAGCTTCCGGACAGGGGATATCCCATTGAACACTGAAGCTTTCTTT. Amino acid sequence: CASSFRTGDIPLNTEAFF.

This clone occurred a few times. The rearrangement links TRBV7-9 to TRBJ2-1, with D perhaps matching TRBD2 (6 bases). The CDR3 totals 14 residues. The germline V and J ends were trimmed by 3 bases and 3 bases, with 9 bases remaining between them. Germline loops: CDR1 SEHNR, CDR2 FQNEAQ (reference sequence). This chain's CDR3 is CASSLTRDYNEQFF. The CDR3 nucleotides are TGTGCCAGCAGCTTGACTAGGGACTACAATGAGCAGTTCTTC.

This chain connects TRBV19 to TRBJ2-7; 12 bases agree with TRBD2. The germline gives CDR1 LNHDA, CDR2 SQIVND (reference sequence). The CDR3 runs 16 residues. V lost 2 bases, J lost 2 bases, and 4 bases stayed unmatched. CDR3 residues: CASSITLAGGAYEQYF. The CDR3, as DNA: TGTGCCAGTAGTATAACACTAGCGGGAGGTGCCTACGAGCAGTACTTC.

This clone has a handful of counts. The rearrangement uses TRBV6-1 and TRBJ1-1; maybe TRBD1 (5 bases). The CDR3 length is 11 residues. Germline assignment: CDR1 MNHNS and CDR2 SASEGT. Between the trimmed V and J ends, which lost 11 bases and 3 bases, there was a span of 10 bases. The CDR3 DNA sequence: TGTGCCTCCAAGGGGTACACTGAAGCTTTCTTT. Translated, it gives CASKGYTEAFF.

The chain uses TRBV5-8 and TRBJ2-7; D perhaps matches TRBD1 (7 bases). This CDR3 is 14 amino acids long. Germline assignment: CDR1 SGHTS and CDR2 YDEGEE. V shed 5 bases and J shed 3 bases, with 15 bases lying between them. In DNA, the CDR3 is TGTGCCAGCAGTTCAGGGGGGAGAGGCTACGAGCAGTACTTC. Protein sequence: CASSSGGRGYEQYF.